A single sample is the source of the 14 T cell receptor beta chains below, sequenced in a study of cytomegalovirus exposure and HLA in healthy donors. The primer mix had 60 Vbeta and 13 Jbeta primers. Measured with immunoSEQ multiplex PCR; TCRdb has only the in-frame clones, and not every one. The sample lists 70,000 to 95,000 clones, more than 75% occurring once. Sequenced sample: PBMCs. The receptors shown here come from a man younger than 35 in good health and CMV-seronegative.

This chain links TRBV2 with TRBJ2-1, with 9 bases aligning to TRBD2. V lost 7 bases to trimming and J lost 4 bases; unmatched junction nucleotides: 8. CDR1 SNHLY and CDR2 FYNNEI come from the germline V gene. The CDR3 has 15 residues. The CDR3 here is CASTADSGGYNEQFF. The CDR3 DNA sequence: TGTGCCAGCACCGCAGATAGCGGGGGATACAATGAGCAGTTCTTC.

This chain links TRBV10-3 with TRBJ2-3; TRBD2 matches at 8 bases. The germline gives CDR1 ENHRY, CDR2 SYGVKD. The CDR3 runs 16 residues. V dropped 5 bases and J dropped 0; count of bases not matched to a gene: 7. CDR3: CAISPPSGGSTDTQYF. The CDR3 DNA follows: TGTGCCATCAGTCCCCCCAGCGGGGGAAGCACAGATACGCAGTATTTT.

This clone was detected once. The gene calls are TRBV10-1 and TRBJ2-2; 12 bases match TRBD2. The CDR3 totals 16 residues. V was pared by 5 bases and J by 4 bases, with 5 bases of the junction left unmatched. Germline V gives CDR1 WNHNN, CDR2 SYGVQD (reference sequence). This CDR3 reads CASSKTSGGPTGELFF. DNA of the CDR3: TGCGCCAGCAGTAAGACTAGCGGGGGACCCACCGGGGAGCTGTTTTTT.

The V and J genes are TRBV29-1 and TRBJ2-7; D not resolved. V was clipped by 6 bases and J by 7 bases, with 13 bases between them. This CDR3 is built from 11 residues. Germline V lookup: CDR1 SQVTM, CDR2 ANQGSEA. CDR3 sequence reads: CSVVDTIEQYF. The CDR3 DNA reads TGCAGCGTGGTCGACACCATAGAGCAGTACTTC.

The chain uses TRBV6-5 and TRBJ2-1, with TRBD1 identical over 7 bases. This CDR3 has 12 amino acids. The germline V gene has CDR1 MNHEY and CDR2 SVGAGI. J was trimmed by 7 bases and V by 8 bases; bases with no gene match: 5. CDR3 region: CASRDRVNEQFF. CDR3 sequence (DNA): TGTGCCAGCCGCGACAGGGTTAATGAGCAGTTCTTC.

The V call is TRBV6-1, the J call TRBJ1-1; unclear D gene. Trimming removed 5 bases from V and 2 bases from J, with 12 bases in between. In germline, CDR1 is MNHNS, CDR2 SASEGT. The CDR3 totals 14 residues. In DNA, the CDR3 is TGTGCCAGCAGTCCCCTCGGTGCCAACACTGAAGCTTTCTTT. It encodes CASSPLGANTEAFF.

The rearrangement joins TRBV2 to TRBJ1-1; TRBD1 is a possible D gene (5 bases). Per germline, CDR1 SNHLY and CDR2 FYNNEI. This CDR3 is 14 amino acids long. Between the trimmed V and J ends, which lost 3 bases and 5 bases, there was a span of 13 bases. Here the CDR3 reads CASSDRAFGTEAFF. CDR3 DNA: TGTGCCAGCAGTGACAGGGCCTTCGGGACTGAAGCTTTCTTT.

V usage is TRBV7-8 and J usage is TRBJ2-1; D ambiguous. The CDR3 runs to 15 residues. V was pared by 5 bases and J by 1 base, with 12 bases between. From germline, CDR1 is SGHVS and CDR2 FQNEAQ. CDR3 loop: CASSREAGSYNEQFF. DNA for the CDR3: TGTGCCAGCAGCCGAGAGGCCGGGTCCTACAATGAGCAGTTCTTC. Full variable domain (missing parts from reference TRBV7-8 and TRBJ2-1): GAGVSQSPRYKVAKRGQDVALRCDPISGHVSLFWYQQALGQGPEFLTYFQNEAQLDKSGLPSDRFFAERPEGSVSTLKIQRTQQEDSAVYLCASSREAGSYNEQFFGPGTRLTVL.

Points on this clone: The sample has other DNA sequences that encode this CDR3 too. The chain has TRBV30 and TRBJ2-5, with 7 positions matching TRBD1. This CDR3 comprises 13 residues. The germline V gene has CDR1 GTSNPN and CDR2 SVGIG (reference sequence). V trimming: 1 base; J trimming: 5 bases; junction bases outside the gene matches: 4. Written as DNA, the CDR3 is TGTGCCTGGAGTGGACAGGGCGGTGAGACCCAGTACTTC. Translation gives CAWSGQGGETQYF.

The gene calls are TRBV6-5 and TRBJ2-6; D gene unclear. Germline V gene data show CDR1 as MNHEY and CDR2 as SVGAGI. Trimming removed 4 bases at V and 0 bases at J, with 7 bases between. The CDR3 length is 15 residues. The chain's CDR3 is CASSFLGSGANVLTF. The CDR3, as DNA: TGTGCCAGCAGTTTTCTCGGCTCTGGGGCCAACGTCCTGACTTTC.

The DNA for the CDR3 is TGTGCCAGCAGCCCGAGACAGGGGGCAGACACTGAAGCTTTCTTT. It codes for CASSPRQGADTEAFF. The chain is built from TRBV7-9 and TRBJ1-1; 10 bases align to TRBD1. V shed 5 bases, J shed 3 bases, and the junction held 6 bases outside the gene matches. The CDR3 is 15 residues long. CDR1 is SEHNR and CDR2 is FQNEAQ in the germline V gene (reference sequence).

This clone appeared once. The CDR3 coding sequence is TGTGCCAGCAGCTCCCGTCCTGTAGTCCCTAACAATGAGCAGTTCTTC. Translating gives CASSSRPVVPNNEQFF. This chain uses TRBV7-6 with TRBJ2-1; D is unresolved. CDR3 size: 16 residues. V lost 4 bases to trimming and J lost 5 bases, with 18 bases between them. CDR1 and CDR2 (germline): SGHVS, FNYEAQ.

V usage is TRBV7-9 and J usage is TRBJ2-7; 8 nucleotides line up with TRBD2. The CDR3 spans 14 residues. V gave up 3 bases and J gave up 2 bases; unmatched junction bases: 3. Per the germline V gene, CDR1 is SEHNR and CDR2 is FQNEAQ (reference sequence). The CDR3 spells CASSLTSETYEQYF. In DNA, the CDR3 is TGTGCCAGCAGCTTGACTAGCGAAACCTACGAGCAGTACTTC.

The rearrangement joins TRBV7-8 to TRBJ2-7; D perhaps matches TRBD1 (5 bases). The ends were cut back, 6 bases at V and 3 bases at J, with 12 bases in the middle. Germline CDR1 reads SGHVS; CDR2 reads FQNEAQ. This CDR3 is built from 13 residues. The CDR3 loop is CASRQGSYYEQYF. The CDR3 nucleotides read TGTGCCAGCAGGCAGGGTTCGTACTACGAGCAGTACTTC.